The next 14 T cell receptor beta chains were all read from a single sample in a study of T cells in tuberculosis. Generated by immunoSEQ multiplex PCR, the TCRdb table keeps only in-frame clones and is missing some. The sample consists of about 59,000 clones, under 90% of them appearing once. After thawing and overnight rest, PBMC were stained with GMM-loaded CD1B tetramer, viability dye and anti-CD3 for sorting. CD1B tetramers were loaded with Rhodococcus equi-derived C32 glucose monomycolate. The sequenced sample was CD1b-GMM tetramer-negative cells sorted from PBMCs. The receptors derive from an adult woman with latent tuberculosis.

V and J are TRBV6-1 and TRBJ2-3; a possible D gene is TRBD2 (5 bases). The CDR3 loop spans 15 amino acids. Germline lookup yields CDR1 MNHNS and CDR2 SASEGT. V dropped 4 bases and J dropped 0 bases, with 11 bases sitting between them. The DNA for the CDR3 is TGTGCCAGCAGTGCCCGGACTTTTAGCACAGATACGCAGTATTTT. Its protein product is CASSARTFSTDTQYF.

The chain joins TRBV10-3 to TRBJ1-5; D is possibly TRBD1 (5 bases). CDR3 length: 13 amino acids. V lost 6 bases, J lost 10 bases, and 16 bases lay in between. CDR1 and CDR2 (germline): ENHRY, SYGVKD. Here the CDR3 reads CAISRGTEKPQHF. The CDR3 coding sequence is TGTGCCATCAGCCGCGGGACGGAGAAACCCCAGCATTTT.

The chain combines TRBV27 with TRBJ2-1; 9 nucleotides align to TRBD1. This CDR3 contains 16 residues. V shed 9 bases and J 7 bases; nucleotides not matched to a gene: 16. Germline-derived CDR1 and CDR2 are MNHEY and SMNVEV (reference sequence). The CDR3 spells CASTRTGVVKANEQFF. The CDR3 coding sequence is TGTGCCAGTACTCGGACAGGGGTTGTAAAGGCGAATGAGCAGTTCTTC.

As DNA, the CDR3 is TGCGCCAGCAGCTTAGGAGGAACTAGCGGCTACAATGAGCAGTTCTTC. This translates into CASSLGGTSGYNEQFF. The rearrangement uses TRBV5-1 and TRBJ2-1, with 8 bases that match TRBD2. The CDR3 runs 16 residues. The V gene's germline CDR1 is SGHRS and CDR2 YFSETQ. V lost 2 bases to trimming and J lost 3 bases; unmatched junction nucleotides: 7.

The chain joins TRBV5-1 to TRBJ2-1; 10 positions agree with TRBD1. With V trimmed by 4 bases and J by 7 bases, 5 bases remained unmatched. The CDR3 spans 14 residues. The germline gives CDR1 SGHRS, CDR2 YFSETQ. The CDR3 DNA reads as TGCGCCAGCAGCCGGGACAGGGGAACGAATGAGCAGTTCTTC. Protein product: CASSRDRGTNEQFF.

J is TRBJ2-2 and V is TRBV7-2; the match to TRBD1 covers 8 bases. Germline V gene sequence: CDR1 SGHTA, CDR2 FQGNSA. CDR3 length: 16 amino acids. Germline trimming cut 5 bases from V and 1 base from J; bases unmatched to any gene: 6. The CDR3 nucleotides read TGTGCCAGCAGCGAAGCCGGGACAGGGAACACCGGGGAGCTGTTTTTT. Its protein is CASSEAGTGNTGELFF.

This clone was seen only once. The rearrangement links TRBV29-1 to TRBJ2-3, with D maybe TRBD2 (5 bases). Germline CDR1 SQVTM, CDR2 ANQGSEA. Trimming stripped 4 bases from V and 2 bases from J, with 10 bases between. This CDR3 contains 13 residues. CDR3: CSVASGITDTQYF. CDR3 bases: TGCAGCGTTGCCTCCGGGATCACAGATACGCAGTATTTT.

There are a few counts of this clone. The chain is built from TRBV6-6 and TRBJ1-1; D is unclear. This CDR3 spans 13 amino acids. The germline V gene encodes CDR1 MNHNY and CDR2 SVGAGI (reference sequence). Trimming removed 5 bases from V and 1 base from J, with 8 bases in between. This CDR3 reads CASSQDGNTEAFF. For the CDR3, the DNA is TGTGCCAGCAGTCAGGATGGGAACACTGAAGCTTTCTTT.

The chain couples TRBV5-1 to TRBJ1-4; TRBD1 is a possible D gene (5 bases). CDR3 length: 15 amino acids. CDR1 and CDR2 from the germline V gene are SGHRS and YFSETQ. Trimming stripped 1 base from V and 6 bases from J, with 13 bases between. The CDR3 reads CASSLTGDGDEKLFF. The CDR3 nucleotides are TGCGCCAGCAGCTTGACGGGGGACGGGGATGAAAAACTGTTTTTT.

The chain carries TRBV5-1 and TRBJ2-7; D may be TRBD2 (5 bases). V lost 0 bases and J lost 5, with 9 bases in between. The CDR3 runs 13 residues. Germline CDR1 reads SGHRS; CDR2 reads YFSETQ. The CDR3, as DNA: TGCGCCAGCAGCTTGGGCAGTAGCGACGAGCAGTACTTC. It translates to CASSLGSSDEQYF.

V and J are TRBV6-6 and TRBJ1-6, with 10 nucleotides matching TRBD1. This CDR3 spans 16 amino acids. Trimming at V came to 5 bases and at J to 3 bases, leaving 4 bases not matched to a gene. Per germline, CDR1 MNHNY and CDR2 SVGAGI (reference sequence). The CDR3 DNA follows: TGTGCCAGCAGTATGGGACAGGGGTTCTATAATTCACCCCTCCACTTT. Its translation is CASSMGQGFYNSPLHF.

This clone was observed a handful of times. The genes are TRBV4-3 and TRBJ2-2, with D possibly being TRBD1 (6 bases). Germline lookup yields CDR1 LGHNA and CDR2 YSLEER. The length of the CDR3 is 14 residues. Between the trimmed V and J ends, which lost 4 bases and 3 bases, there was a span of 9 bases. In DNA form, the CDR3 reads TGCGCCAGCAGCCGGGGGCCCGACACCGGGGAGCTGTTTTTT. Amino acids: CASSRGPDTGELFF.

The chain couples TRBV5-5 to TRBJ2-7; possibly TRBD1 for D (6 bases). CDR3 length equals 14 residues. V shed 2 bases and J shed 6 bases, with 15 bases lying between them. In germline, CDR1 is SGHKS, CDR2 YYEKEE (reference sequence). DNA for the CDR3: TGTGCCAGCAGCTTCGCCAGGGGAAAGGGCGAGCAGTACTTC. It specifies CASSFARGKGEQYF.

The CDR3 spells CASSGQAGELFF. The CDR3 bases are TGTGCCAGCAGCGGACAGGCCGGGGAGCTGTTTTTT. The chain couples TRBV9 to TRBJ2-2, with D perhaps TRBD1 (6 bases). Trimming cost V 3 bases and J 6 bases, with 6 bases left between them. This CDR3 spans 12 amino acids. Germline CDR1 SGDLS, CDR2 YYNGEE.